Described below is a single T cell receptor beta chain sequence and its context. This CDR3 has 14 amino acids. CDR1 SGDLS and CDR2 YYNGEE come from the germline V gene. Trimming shortened V by 0 bases and J by 5 bases, and 11 bases separated the two germline ends. It was with a sample-barcoded 5' primer and a J-beta primer mix that a second PCR of roughly 7 to 12 cycles was run. TCRdb itself ran the 5' RACE reads through MiXCR, one entry per CDR3 protein. The sample carries around 1,800,000 distinct CDR3 sequences, approximately 40% recorded once. The data are from a study of blood T cells in healthy people across ages.

The TCR sequence derives from a human donor in good health. The sequenced sample consisted of blood. The chain couples TRBV9 to TRBJ2-5; D is uncertain. CDR3: CASSVGVLPETQYF. The CDR3 DNA sequence: TGTGCCAGCAGCGTAGGGGTCCTGCCGGAGACCCAGTACTTC. The variable domain in full, completed from reference TRBV9 and TRBJ2-5, reads DSGVTQTPKHLITATGQRVTLRCSPRSGDLSVYWYQQSLDQGLQFLIQYYNGEERAKGNILERFSAQQFPDLHSELNLSSLELGDSALYFCASSVGVLPETQYFGPGTRLLVL.